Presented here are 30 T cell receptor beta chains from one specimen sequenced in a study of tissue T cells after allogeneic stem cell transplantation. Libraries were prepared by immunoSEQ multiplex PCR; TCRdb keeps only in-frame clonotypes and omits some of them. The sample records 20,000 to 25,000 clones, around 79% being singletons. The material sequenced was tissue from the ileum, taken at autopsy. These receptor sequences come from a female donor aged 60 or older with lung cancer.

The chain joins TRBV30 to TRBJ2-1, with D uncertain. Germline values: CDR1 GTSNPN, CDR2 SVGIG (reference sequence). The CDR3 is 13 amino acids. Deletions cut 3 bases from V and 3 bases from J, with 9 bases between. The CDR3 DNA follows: TGTGCCTGGAGCAGAAGCCGCTACAATGAGCAGTTCTTC. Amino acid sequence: CAWSRSRYNEQFF.

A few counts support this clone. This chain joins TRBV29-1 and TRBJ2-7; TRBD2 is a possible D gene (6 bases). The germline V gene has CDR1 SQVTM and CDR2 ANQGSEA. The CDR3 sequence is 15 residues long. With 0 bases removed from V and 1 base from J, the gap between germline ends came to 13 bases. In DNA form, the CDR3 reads TGCAGCGTTGAAGAGACGGGGGAAGGGTCCTACGAGCAGTACTTC. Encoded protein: CSVEETGEGSYEQYF.

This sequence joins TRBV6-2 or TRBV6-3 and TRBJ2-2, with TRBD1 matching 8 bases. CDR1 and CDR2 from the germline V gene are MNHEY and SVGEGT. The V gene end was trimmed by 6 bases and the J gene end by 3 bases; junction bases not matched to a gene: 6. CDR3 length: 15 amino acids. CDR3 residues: CASSPRTGYTGELFF. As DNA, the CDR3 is TGTGCCAGCAGCCCTCGGACAGGGTACACCGGGGAGCTGTTTTTT.

CDR3 amino acids: CASSLAGLSSGNTIYF. In DNA form, the CDR3 reads TGTGCCAGCAGCTTAGCGGGGTTGAGCTCTGGAAACACCATATATTTT. The gene calls are TRBV7-2 and TRBJ1-3; D not certain. Germline values: CDR1 SGHTA, CDR2 FQGNSA. CDR3 length equals 16 residues. V shed 0 bases and J shed 0 bases, with 9 bases lying between them. Filled out from reference TRBV7-2 and TRBJ1-3, the complete variable domain reads GAGVSQSPSNKVTEKGKDVELRCDPISGHTALYWYRQSLGQGLEFLIYFQGNSAPDKSGLPSDRFSAERTGGSVSTLTIQRTQQEDSAVYLCASSLAGLSSGNTIYFGEGSWLTVV.

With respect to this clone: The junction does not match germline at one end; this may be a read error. CDR3 sequence reads: CASSFGTTYEKLFF. The CDR3 DNA is TGTGCCAGCAGCTTCGGGACAACTTATGAAAAACTGTTTTTT. The chain is built from TRBV3-1 (or the pseudogene TRBV3-2) and TRBJ1-4; tentatively, D is TRBD1 (6 bases). Germline V gene data show CDR1 as LGHDT and CDR2 as YNNKEL (reference sequence). This CDR3 spans 14 amino acids.

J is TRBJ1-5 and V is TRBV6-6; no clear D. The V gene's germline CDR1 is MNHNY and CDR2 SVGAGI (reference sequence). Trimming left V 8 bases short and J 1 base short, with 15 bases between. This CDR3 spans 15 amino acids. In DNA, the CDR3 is TGTGCCAGCGACGAGTACCTAACCAGCAATCAGCCCCAGCATTTT. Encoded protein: CASDEYLTSNQPQHF.

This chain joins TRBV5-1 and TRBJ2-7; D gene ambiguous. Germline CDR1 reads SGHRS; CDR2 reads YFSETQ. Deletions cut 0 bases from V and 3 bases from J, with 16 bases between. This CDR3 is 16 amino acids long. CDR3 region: CASSLAVISGGYEQYF. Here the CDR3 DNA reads TGCGCCAGCAGCTTGGCCGTTATCTCCGGTGGCTACGAGCAGTACTTC.

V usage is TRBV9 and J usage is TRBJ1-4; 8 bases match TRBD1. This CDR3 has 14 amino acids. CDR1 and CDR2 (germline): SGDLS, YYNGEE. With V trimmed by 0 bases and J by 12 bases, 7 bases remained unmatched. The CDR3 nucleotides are TGTGCCAGCAGCGTAGAAGGACAGGGCTTCGAACTGTTTTTT. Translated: CASSVEGQGFELFF.

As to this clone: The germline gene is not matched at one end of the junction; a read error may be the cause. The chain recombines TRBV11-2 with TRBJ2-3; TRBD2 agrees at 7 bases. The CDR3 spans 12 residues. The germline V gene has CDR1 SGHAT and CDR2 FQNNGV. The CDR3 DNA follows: TGTGCCAGCACTAATTGGGGGACTAACCAAAATTTT. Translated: CASTNWGTNQNF.

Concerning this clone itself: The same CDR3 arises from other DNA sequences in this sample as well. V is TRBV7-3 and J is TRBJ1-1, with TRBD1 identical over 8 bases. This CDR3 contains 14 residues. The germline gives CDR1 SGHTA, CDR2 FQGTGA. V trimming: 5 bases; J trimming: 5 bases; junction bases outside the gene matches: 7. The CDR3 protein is CASSRRGQGTEAFF. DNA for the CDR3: TGTGCCAGCAGCCGCAGGGGGCAAGGGACTGAAGCTTTCTTT.

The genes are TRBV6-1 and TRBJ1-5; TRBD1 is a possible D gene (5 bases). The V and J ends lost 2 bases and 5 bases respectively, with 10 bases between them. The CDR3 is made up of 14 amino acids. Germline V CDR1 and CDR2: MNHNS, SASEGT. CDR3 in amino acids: CASSEQGSDQPQHF. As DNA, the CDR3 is TGTGCCAGCAGTGAACAGGGTTCGGATCAGCCCCAGCATTTT.

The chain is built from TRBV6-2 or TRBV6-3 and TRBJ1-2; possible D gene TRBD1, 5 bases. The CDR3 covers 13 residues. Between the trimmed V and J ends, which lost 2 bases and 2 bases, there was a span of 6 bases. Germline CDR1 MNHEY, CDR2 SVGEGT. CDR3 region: CASSYGGNYGYTF. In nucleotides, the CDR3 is TGTGCCAGCAGTTACGGGGGGAACTATGGCTACACCTTC.

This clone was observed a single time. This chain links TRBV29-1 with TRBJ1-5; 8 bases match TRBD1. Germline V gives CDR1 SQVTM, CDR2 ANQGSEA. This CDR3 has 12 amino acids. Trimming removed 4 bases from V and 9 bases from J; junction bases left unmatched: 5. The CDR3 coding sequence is TGCAGCGTTGGACAGGGGAGGCGGCCCCAGCATTTT. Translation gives CSVGQGRRPQHF.

CDR3 residues: CASSQDSMSEDTQYF. CDR3 coding DNA: TGTGCCAGCAGCCAAGATTCCATGTCCGAAGATACGCAGTATTTT. This chain uses TRBV4-2 with TRBJ2-3; D uncertain. This CDR3 comprises 15 residues. The V and J ends lost 0 bases and 5 bases respectively, with 12 bases between them. Germline CDR1 is LGHNA and CDR2 is YNFKEQ.

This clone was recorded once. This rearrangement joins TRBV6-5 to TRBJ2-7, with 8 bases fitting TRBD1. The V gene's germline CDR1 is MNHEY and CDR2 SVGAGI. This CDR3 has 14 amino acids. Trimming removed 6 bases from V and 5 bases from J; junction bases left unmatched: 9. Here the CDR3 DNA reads TGTGCCAGCAGGCGCGGACAGGGATCGGACGAGCAGTACTTC. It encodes CASRRGQGSDEQYF.

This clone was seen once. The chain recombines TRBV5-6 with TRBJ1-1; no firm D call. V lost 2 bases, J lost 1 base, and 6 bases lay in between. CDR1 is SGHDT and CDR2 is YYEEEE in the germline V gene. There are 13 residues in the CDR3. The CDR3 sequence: CASSFSRNTEAFF. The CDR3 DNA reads TGTGCCAGCAGCTTTTCGAGGAACACTGAAGCTTTCTTT.

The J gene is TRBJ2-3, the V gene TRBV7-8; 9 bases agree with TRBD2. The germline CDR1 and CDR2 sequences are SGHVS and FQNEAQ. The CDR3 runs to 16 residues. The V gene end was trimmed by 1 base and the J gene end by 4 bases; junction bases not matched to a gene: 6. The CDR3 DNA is TGTGCCAGCAGCTTAGTCGGGCTAGCGGGACCAGATACGCAGTATTTT. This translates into CASSLVGLAGPDTQYF.

Here the CDR3 reads CASSLRQGGETQYF. In DNA form, the CDR3 reads TGTGCCAGCAGCCTGAGACAGGGGGGGGAGACCCAGTACTTC. The genes are TRBV3-1 (or the pseudogene TRBV3-2) and TRBJ2-5; 9 nucleotides agree with TRBD1. The CDR3 extends over 14 amino acids. After removal of 4 bases from V and 5 bases from J, the junction contained 5 bases not matched to a gene. CDR1 and CDR2 (germline): LGHDT, YNNKEL (reference sequence).

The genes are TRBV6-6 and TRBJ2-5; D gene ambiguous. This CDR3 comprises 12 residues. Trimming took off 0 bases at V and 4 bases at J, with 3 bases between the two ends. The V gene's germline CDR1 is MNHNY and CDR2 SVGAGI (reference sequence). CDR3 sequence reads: CASSYSIETQYF. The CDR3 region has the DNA TGTGCCAGCAGTTACTCGATAGAGACCCAGTACTTC.

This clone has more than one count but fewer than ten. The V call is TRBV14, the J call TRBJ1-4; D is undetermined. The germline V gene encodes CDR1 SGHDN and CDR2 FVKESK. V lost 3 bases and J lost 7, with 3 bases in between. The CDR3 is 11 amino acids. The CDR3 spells CASSHAEKLFF. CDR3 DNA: TGTGCCAGCAGCCACGCTGAAAAACTGTTTTTT.

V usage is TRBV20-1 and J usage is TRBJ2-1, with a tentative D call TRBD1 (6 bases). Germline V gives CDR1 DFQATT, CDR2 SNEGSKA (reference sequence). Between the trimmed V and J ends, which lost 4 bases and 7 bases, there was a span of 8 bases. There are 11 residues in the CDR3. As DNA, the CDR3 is TGCAGTGCTATAGGGGGTAATGAGCAGTTCTTC. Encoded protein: CSAIGGNEQFF.

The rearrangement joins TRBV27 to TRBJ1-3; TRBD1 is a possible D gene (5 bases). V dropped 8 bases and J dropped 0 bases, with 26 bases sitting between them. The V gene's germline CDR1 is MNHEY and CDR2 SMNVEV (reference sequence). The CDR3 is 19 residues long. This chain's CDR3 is CASGENEIRTIRSGNTIYF. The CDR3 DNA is TGTGCCAGCGGCGAAAATGAAATCCGGACAATTCGCTCTGGAAACACCATATATTTT.

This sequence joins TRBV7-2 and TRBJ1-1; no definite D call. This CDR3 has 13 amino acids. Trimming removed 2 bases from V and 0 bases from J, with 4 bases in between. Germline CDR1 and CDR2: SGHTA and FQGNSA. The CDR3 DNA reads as TGTGCCAGCAGCTTAATTCTGAACACTGAAGCTTTCTTT. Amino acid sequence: CASSLILNTEAFF. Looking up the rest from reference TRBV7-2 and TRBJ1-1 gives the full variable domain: GAGVSQSPSNKVTEKGKDVELRCDPISGHTALYWYRQSLGQGLEFLIYFQGNSAPDKSGLPSDRFSAERTGGSVSTLTIQRTQQEDSAVYLCASSLILNTEAFFGQGTRLTVV.

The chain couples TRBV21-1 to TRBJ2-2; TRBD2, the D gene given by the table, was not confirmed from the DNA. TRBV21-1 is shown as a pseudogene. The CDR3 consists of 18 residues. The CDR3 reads CASSKALHVGVTPGELFF. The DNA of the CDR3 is TGTGCCAGCAGCAAAGCCCTCCATGTTGGAGTGACCCCCGGGGAGCTGTTTTTT.

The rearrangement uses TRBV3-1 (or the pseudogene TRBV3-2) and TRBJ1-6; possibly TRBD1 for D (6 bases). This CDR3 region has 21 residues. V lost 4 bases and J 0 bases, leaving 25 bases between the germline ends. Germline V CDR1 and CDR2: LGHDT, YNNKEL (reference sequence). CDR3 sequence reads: CASSRLQGHETGSSYNSPLHF. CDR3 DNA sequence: TGTGCCAGCAGCCGTCTCCAGGGGCACGAAACCGGAAGCTCCTATAATTCACCCCTCCACTTT.

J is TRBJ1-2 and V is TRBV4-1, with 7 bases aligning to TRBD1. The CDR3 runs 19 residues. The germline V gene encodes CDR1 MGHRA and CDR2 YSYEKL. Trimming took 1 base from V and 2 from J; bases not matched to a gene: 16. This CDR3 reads CASSQVEGVGDRKNYGYTF. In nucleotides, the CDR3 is TGCGCCAGCAGCCAAGTTGAAGGGGTGGGGGACAGAAAAAACTATGGCTACACCTTC.

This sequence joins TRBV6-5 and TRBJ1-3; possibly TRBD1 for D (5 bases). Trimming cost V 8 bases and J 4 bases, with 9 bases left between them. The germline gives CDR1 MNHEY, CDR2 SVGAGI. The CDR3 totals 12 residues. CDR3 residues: CASGGYGNTIYF. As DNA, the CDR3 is TGTGCCAGCGGGGGGTACGGAAACACCATATATTTT.

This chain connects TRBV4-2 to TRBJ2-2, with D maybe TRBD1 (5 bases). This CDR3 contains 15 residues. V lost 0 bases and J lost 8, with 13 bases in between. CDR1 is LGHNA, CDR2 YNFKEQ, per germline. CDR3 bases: TGTGCCAGCAGCCAAGACCCAGGGTTGAGGGGGGAGCTGTTTTTT. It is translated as CASSQDPGLRGELFF.

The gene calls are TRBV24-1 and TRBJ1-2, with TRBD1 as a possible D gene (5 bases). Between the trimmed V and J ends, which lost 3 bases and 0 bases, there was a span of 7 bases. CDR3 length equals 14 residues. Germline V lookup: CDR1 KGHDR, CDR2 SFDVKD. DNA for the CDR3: TGTGCCACCAGTGATGTGGGGGCTAACTATGGCTACACCTTC. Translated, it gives CATSDVGANYGYTF.

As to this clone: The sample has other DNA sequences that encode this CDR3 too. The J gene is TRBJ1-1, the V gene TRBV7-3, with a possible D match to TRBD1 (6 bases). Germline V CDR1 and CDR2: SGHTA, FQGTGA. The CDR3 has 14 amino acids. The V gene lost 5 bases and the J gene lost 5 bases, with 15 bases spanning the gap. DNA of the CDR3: TGTGCCAGCAGCAGAAGGGGTCAGGGGACTGAAGCTTTCTTT. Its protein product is CASSRRGQGTEAFF.